This T cell receptor beta chain was recorded in a study of T cells after yellow fever vaccination. Study-wide background: Some fractions had low cell numbers, and these were prepared with SMART-Seq v4 Ultra Low Input. The study, taken as a whole, reports: On re-exposure, the response was weaker but peaked faster, at day 5 versus 15. A large majority of primary-vaccination clones showed up again after the booster (approximately 95% CD4, 88% CD8).

This CDR3 is built from 14 residues. Trimming stripped 6 bases from V and 2 bases from J, with 11 bases between. Germline CDR1 and CDR2: KGHDR and SFDVKD. This clonotype was counted many times. Its matching antigen is unknown. UMIs and a universal primer site were added when TCR cDNA was made by 5'RACE template switching. TCRdb processed the 5' RACE reads anew with MiXCR; each CDR3 protein has one entry. There are over 300,000 distinct CDR3 sequences in the sample; about 6.9% occur only once, and 15% to 20% lies in the top ten. The chain has TRBV24-1 and TRBJ2-3; TRBD2 might be the D (7 bases). This sequence originates from a man between 18 and 35 years old who received the YFV17D yellow fever vaccine. The sequenced sample was PBMCs, obtained 45 days after the first yellow fever vaccination. The CDR3, as DNA: TGTGCCACCAGTAGGGGGGGGACCACAGATACGCAGTATTTT. Its protein product is CATSRGGTTDTQYF.